This T cell receptor beta chain is from a study of OX40 agonist ivuxolimab in advanced cancers. Using immunoSEQ multiplex PCR, the repertoire was profiled, and TCRdb retains in-frame clones only, with some absent. Of around 100,000 clones in the sample, less than 95% are singletons; the top ten hold 0.31%. The CDR3 is 18 amino acids. This receptor was taken from an adult with an advanced solid tumor such as melanoma, head and neck, liver or kidney cancer. Specimen: CD4+ or CD8+ T cells sorted from blood, collected in a trial of the OX40 agonist ivuxolimab. The rearrangement uses TRBV21-1 and TRBJ2-1; the D call TRBD1 from the table was never checked on the DNA. TRBV21-1 is annotated as a pseudogene. CDR3 nucleotide sequence: TGTGCCAGCAGCAAAGTCGGCCAGGCAGAGAGCTCCTACAATGAGCAGTTCTTC. Its protein product is CASSKVGQAESSYNEQFF.